Sequencing of this TCR beta chain was carried out in a study of neurological immune-mediated disorders. Findings and limits, study-wide: No CDR3 amino acid sequences recurred among expanded clones across subjects, suggesting private repertoires in all groups.

This clonotype was detected ten times or more. The antigen remains unidentified. Time point in this sample: longitudinal time-point 1 (baseline). Unsorted libraries were derived from 2 million PBMCs stored at -80 C. V lost 3 bases, J lost 7 bases, and 5 bases stayed unmatched. The CDR3 spans 15 residues. The cDNA came from 5'RACE, which used 10-nucleotide random UMIs. The output of every sequencing run exceeded 200 million TCR-beta sequences, derived from 15-18 subjects. Using its own MiXCR run on the 5' RACE reads, TCRdb lists one record per CDR3 protein. The sample holds approximately 49,000 distinct CDR3 sequences, more than 8% seen once.

The sequence was obtained from a woman aged 35 to 49 in good health. The rearrangement links TRBV12-3 or TRBV12-4 to TRBJ2-1, with TRBD2 identical over 11 bases. Sequencing was done on a sample of PBMCs. The CDR3 protein is CASSFLAGGRNEQFF. CDR3 nucleotide sequence: TGTGCCAGCAGTTTTCTAGCGGGGGGCCGTAATGAGCAGTTCTTC.